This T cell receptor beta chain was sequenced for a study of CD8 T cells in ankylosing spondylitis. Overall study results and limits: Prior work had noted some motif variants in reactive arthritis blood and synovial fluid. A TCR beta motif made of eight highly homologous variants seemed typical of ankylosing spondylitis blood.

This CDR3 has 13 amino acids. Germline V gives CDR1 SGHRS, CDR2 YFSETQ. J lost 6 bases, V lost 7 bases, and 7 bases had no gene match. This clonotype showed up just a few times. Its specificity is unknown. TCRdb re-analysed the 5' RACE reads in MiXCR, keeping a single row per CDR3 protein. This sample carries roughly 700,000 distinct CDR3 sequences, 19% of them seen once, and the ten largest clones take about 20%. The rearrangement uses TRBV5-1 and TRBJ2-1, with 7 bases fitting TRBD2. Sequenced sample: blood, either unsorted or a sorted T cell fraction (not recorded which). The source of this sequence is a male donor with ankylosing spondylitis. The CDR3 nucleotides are TGCGCCAGCGCCACGTGGGGGGGCAATGAGCAGTTCTTC. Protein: CASATWGGNEQFF.